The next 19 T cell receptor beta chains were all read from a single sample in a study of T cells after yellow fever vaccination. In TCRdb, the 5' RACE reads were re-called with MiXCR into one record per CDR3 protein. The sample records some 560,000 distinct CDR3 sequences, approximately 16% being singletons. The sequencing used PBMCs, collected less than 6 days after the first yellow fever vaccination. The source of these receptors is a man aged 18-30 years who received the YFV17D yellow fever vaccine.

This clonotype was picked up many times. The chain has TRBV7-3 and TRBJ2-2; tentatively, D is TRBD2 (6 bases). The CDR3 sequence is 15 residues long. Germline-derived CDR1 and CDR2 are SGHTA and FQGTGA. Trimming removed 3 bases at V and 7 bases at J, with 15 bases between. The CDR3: CASSLAGPQGGELFF. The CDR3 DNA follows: TGTGCCAGCAGCTTGGCGGGACCCCAGGGCGGGGAGCTGTTTTTT.

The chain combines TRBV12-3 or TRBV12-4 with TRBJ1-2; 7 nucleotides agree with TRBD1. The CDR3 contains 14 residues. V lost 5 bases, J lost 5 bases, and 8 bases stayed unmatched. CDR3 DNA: TGTGCCAGCAGTCGGACAGGTTCTGGATATGGCTACACCTTC. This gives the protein CASSRTGSGYGYTF.

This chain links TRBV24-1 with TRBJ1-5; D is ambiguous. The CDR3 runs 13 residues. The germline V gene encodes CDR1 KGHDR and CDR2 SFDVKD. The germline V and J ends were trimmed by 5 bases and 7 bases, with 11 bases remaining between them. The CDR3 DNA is TGTGCCACCAGTGTTGAGGTCGGACAGCCCCAGCATTTT. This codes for CATSVEVGQPQHF.

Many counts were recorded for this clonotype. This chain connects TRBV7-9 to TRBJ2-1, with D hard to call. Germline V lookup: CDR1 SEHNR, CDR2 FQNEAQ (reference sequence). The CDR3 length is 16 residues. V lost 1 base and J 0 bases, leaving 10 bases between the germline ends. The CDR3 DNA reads TGTGCCAGCAGCTTAGTCTCCCTCAGCTCCTACAATGAGCAGTTCTTC. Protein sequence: CASSLVSLSSYNEQFF.

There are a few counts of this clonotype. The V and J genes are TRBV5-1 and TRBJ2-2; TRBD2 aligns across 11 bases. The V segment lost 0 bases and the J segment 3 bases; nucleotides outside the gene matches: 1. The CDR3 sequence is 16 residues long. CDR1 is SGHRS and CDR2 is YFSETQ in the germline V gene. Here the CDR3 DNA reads TGCGCCAGCAGCTTGGCTAGCGGGGGGCACACCGGGGAGCTGTTTTTT. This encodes CASSLASGGHTGELFF.

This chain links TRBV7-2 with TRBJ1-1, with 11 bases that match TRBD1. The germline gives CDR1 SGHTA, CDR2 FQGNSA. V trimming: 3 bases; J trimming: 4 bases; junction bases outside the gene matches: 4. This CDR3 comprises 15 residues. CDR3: CASSLRGTGGTEAFF. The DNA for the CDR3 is TGTGCCAGCAGCTTGAGGGGGACAGGGGGCACTGAAGCTTTCTTT.

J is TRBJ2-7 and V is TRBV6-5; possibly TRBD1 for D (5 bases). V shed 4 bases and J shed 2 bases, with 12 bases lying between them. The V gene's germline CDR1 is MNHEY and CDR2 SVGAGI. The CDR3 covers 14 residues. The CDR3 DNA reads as TGTGCCAGCAGTTCATCAGGGATGGCCTACGAGCAGTACTTC. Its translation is CASSSSGMAYEQYF.

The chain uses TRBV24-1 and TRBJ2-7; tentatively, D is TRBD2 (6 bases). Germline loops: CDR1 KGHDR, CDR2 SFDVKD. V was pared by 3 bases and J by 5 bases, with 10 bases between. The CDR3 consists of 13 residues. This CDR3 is CATSDRLVHEQYF. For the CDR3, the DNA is TGTGCCACCAGTGATCGACTAGTCCACGAGCAGTACTTC.

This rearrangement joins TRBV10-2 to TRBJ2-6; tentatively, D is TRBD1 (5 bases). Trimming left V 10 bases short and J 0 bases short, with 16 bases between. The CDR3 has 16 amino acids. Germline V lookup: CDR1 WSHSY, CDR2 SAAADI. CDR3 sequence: CATRQFANSGANVLTF. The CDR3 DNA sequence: TGCGCCACCCGACAGTTTGCCAACTCTGGGGCCAACGTCCTGACTTTC.

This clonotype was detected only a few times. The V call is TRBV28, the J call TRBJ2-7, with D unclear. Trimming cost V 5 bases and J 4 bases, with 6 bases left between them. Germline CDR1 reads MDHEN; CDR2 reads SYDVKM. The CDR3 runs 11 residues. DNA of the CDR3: TGTGCCAGCAGTGATCCGTACGAGCAGTACGTC. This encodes CASSDPYEQYV.

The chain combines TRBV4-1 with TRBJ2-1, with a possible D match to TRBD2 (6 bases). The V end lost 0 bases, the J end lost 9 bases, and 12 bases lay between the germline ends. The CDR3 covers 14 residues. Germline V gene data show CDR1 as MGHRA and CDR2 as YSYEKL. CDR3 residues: CASSQDVLAGEQFF. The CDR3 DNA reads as TGCGCCAGCAGCCAAGACGTACTAGCTGGTGAGCAGTTCTTC.

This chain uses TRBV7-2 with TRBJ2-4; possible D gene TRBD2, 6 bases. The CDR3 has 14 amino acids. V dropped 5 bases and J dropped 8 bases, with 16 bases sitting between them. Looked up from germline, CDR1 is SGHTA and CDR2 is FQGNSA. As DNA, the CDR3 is TGTGCCAGCAGCCCCGGGCCGCGGGGTGACATTCAGTACTTC. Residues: CASSPGPRGDIQYF. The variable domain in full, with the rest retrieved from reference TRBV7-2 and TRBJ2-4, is GAGVSQSPSNKVTEKGKDVELRCDPISGHTALYWYRQSLGQGLEFLIYFQGNSAPDKSGLPSDRFSAERTGGSVSTLTIQRTQQEDSAVYLCASSPGPRGDIQYFGAGTRLSVL.

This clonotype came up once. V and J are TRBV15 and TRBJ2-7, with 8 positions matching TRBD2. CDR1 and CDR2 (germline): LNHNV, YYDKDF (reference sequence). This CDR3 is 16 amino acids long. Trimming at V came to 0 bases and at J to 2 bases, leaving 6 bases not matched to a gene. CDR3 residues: CATSRDPGTRTYEQYF. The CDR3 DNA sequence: TGTGCCACCAGCAGAGATCCGGGGACTAGAACCTACGAGCAGTACTTC.

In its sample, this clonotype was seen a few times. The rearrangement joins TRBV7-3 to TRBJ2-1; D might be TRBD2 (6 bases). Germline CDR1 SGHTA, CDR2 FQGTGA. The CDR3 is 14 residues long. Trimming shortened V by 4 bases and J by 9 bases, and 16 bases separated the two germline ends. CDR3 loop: CASSYGGTESEQFF. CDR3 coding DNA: TGTGCCAGCAGCTACGGGGGTACGGAAAGTGAGCAGTTCTTC.

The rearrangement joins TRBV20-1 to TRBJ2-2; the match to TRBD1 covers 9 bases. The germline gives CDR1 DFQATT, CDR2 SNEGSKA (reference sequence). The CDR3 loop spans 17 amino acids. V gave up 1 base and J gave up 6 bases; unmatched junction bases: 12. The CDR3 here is CSARAPPGQGLAGELFF. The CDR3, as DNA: TGCAGTGCTAGAGCTCCCCCGGGACAGGGTTTAGCCGGGGAGCTGTTTTTT.

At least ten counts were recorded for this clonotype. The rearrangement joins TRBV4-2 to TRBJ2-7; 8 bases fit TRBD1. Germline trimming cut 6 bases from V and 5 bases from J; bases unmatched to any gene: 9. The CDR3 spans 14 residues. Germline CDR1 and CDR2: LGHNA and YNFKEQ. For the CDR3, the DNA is TGTGCCAGCAGTCCGGTGGACAGGGTGGACGAGCAGTACTTC. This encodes CASSPVDRVDEQYF.

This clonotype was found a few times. In DNA form, the CDR3 reads TGCGCCAGCAGCGTAACGGGACTAGCGGGGGGATACAATGAGCAGTTCTTC. This codes for CASSVTGLAGGYNEQFF. The chain recombines TRBV5-1 with TRBJ2-1, with 15 bases that match TRBD2. The ends lost 4 bases at V and 4 bases at J; junction bases unmatched: 6. This CDR3 spans 17 amino acids. Germline V gene sequence: CDR1 SGHRS, CDR2 YFSETQ.

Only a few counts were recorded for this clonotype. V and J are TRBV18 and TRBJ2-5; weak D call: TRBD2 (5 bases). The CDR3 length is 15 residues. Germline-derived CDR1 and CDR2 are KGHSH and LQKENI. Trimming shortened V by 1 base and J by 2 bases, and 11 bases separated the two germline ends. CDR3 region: CASSPQSGNQETQYF. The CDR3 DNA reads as TGTGCCAGCTCACCACAATCGGGGAATCAAGAGACCCAGTACTTC.

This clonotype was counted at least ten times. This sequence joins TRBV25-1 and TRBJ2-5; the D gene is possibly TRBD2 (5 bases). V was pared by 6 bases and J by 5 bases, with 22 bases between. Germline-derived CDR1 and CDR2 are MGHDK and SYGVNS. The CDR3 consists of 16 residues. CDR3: CASREGVSRVGETQYF. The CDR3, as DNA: TGTGCCAGCAGGGAAGGAGTCTCGAGGGTAGGGGAGACCCAGTACTTC.